This entry lists 15 T cell receptor beta chains sequenced from one sample in a study of cytomegalovirus exposure and HLA in healthy donors. Use of 60 Vbeta and 13 Jbeta primers characterized the PCR. Clones were read by immunoSEQ multiplex PCR, and TCRdb kept only the in-frame ones, dropping some. The data hold 110,000 to 150,000 clones, with around four fifths observed a single time. Sequencing was carried out using PBMCs. These receptors originate from a male donor in good health and CMV-seronegative.

CDR3 DNA: TGTGCCAGCAGCTTGGCGGGCGGGGGGCCAACCTACGAGCAGTACTTC. This translates into CASSLAGGGPTYEQYF. The rearrangement links TRBV5-4 to TRBJ2-7, with 8 bases that match TRBD2. The V and J ends lost 0 bases and 2 bases, in that order; junction bases with no gene match: 7. CDR1 SGHNT and CDR2 YYREEE come from the germline V gene (reference sequence). This CDR3 has 16 amino acids.

In nucleotides, the CDR3 is TGTGCCAGCAGTACTACGTTGCTGGCGGGTGCTAGCACAGATACGCAGTATTTT. It specifies CASSTTLLAGASTDTQYF. This sequence joins TRBV27 and TRBJ2-3, with D possibly being TRBD2 (5 bases). The CDR3 is 18 residues long. V was cut by 5 bases and J by 0 bases, with 21 bases left in between. Germline CDR1 MNHEY, CDR2 SMNVEV (reference sequence).

The chain recombines TRBV6-1 with TRBJ2-2, with 7 bases that match TRBD1. Germline CDR1 reads MNHNS; CDR2 reads SASEGT. The V segment lost 3 bases and the J segment 7 bases; nucleotides outside the gene matches: 8. CDR3 length equals 15 residues. The DNA for the CDR3 is TGTGCCAGCAGTGATCTCGACAGGGAGAGCGGGGAGCTGTTTTTT. The encoded protein is CASSDLDRESGELFF.

In nucleotides, the CDR3 is TGCGCCACCTCAGCGGGAGCGACGAATGAGCAGTTCTTC. Its translation is CATSAGATNEQFF. The rearrangement uses TRBV5-1 and TRBJ2-1, with 8 nucleotides matching TRBD2. The CDR3 is made up of 13 amino acids. J lost 7 bases, V lost 9 bases, and 9 bases had no gene match. CDR1 and CDR2 from the germline V gene are SGHRS and YFSETQ.

The chain combines TRBV7-9 with TRBJ2-7; the D is unclear. Between the trimmed V and J ends, which lost 4 bases and 4 bases, there was a span of 17 bases. This CDR3 is 15 amino acids long. The germline gives CDR1 SEHNR, CDR2 FQNEAQ (reference sequence). CDR3 DNA: TGTGCCAGCAGCTCTCGCGAGTCCGCCCCTTACGAGCAGTACTTC. Amino acids: CASSSRESAPYEQYF.

The chain couples TRBV19 to TRBJ2-7; 8 nucleotides agree with TRBD1. After removal of 7 bases from V and 4 bases from J, the junction contained 6 bases not matched to a gene. The CDR3 is made up of 13 amino acids. The germline gives CDR1 LNHDA, CDR2 SQIVND (reference sequence). CDR3 amino acids: CASKGTGRYEQYF. The CDR3 DNA follows: TGTGCCAGTAAGGGGACAGGAAGATACGAGCAGTACTTC.

In its sample, this clone was seen once. The chain combines TRBV18 with TRBJ1-1, with 8 positions matching TRBD1. The CDR3 covers 13 residues. CDR1 KGHSH and CDR2 LQKENI come from the germline V gene. V lost 2 bases to trimming and J lost 4 bases; unmatched junction nucleotides: 0. Here the CDR3 DNA reads TGTGCCAGCTCACCAGACAGGGGCACTGAAGCTTTCTTT. Amino acids: CASSPDRGTEAFF.

This clone was counted between two and nine times. This sequence joins TRBV2 and TRBJ2-7, with D tentatively TRBD1 (5 bases). V was shortened by 8 bases and J by 1 base, with 12 bases between the two germline ends. The CDR3 length is 13 residues. Germline CDR1 is SNHLY and CDR2 is FYNNEI. CDR3 coding DNA: TGTGCCAGCGAGGCAGGGCAATCCTACGAGCAGTACTTC. Amino acid sequence: CASEAGQSYEQYF.

This chain's CDR3 is CASSQDLGYEQYF. Here the CDR3 DNA reads TGTGCCAGCAGCCAAGATCTCGGTTACGAGCAGTACTTC. The V call is TRBV4-2, the J call TRBJ2-7; no clear D. Germline loops: CDR1 LGHNA, CDR2 YNFKEQ. The V and J ends lost 0 bases and 4 bases respectively, with 7 bases between them. This CDR3 spans 13 amino acids.

V gene TRBV5-6 combines with J gene TRBJ1-5; a weak D match, TRBD1 (5 bases). V lost 4 bases and J lost 1, with 9 bases in between. Per germline, CDR1 SGHDT and CDR2 YYEEEE. The CDR3 is 14 residues long. CDR3 sequence: CASSRSGSNQPQHF. In nucleotides, the CDR3 is TGTGCCAGCAGCCGGTCAGGGAGCAATCAGCCCCAGCATTTT.

This rearrangement joins TRBV6-5 to TRBJ2-7; tentative D call: TRBD2 (5 bases). The germline CDR1 and CDR2 sequences are MNHEY and SVGAGI. V was pared by 2 bases and J by 0 bases, with 8 bases between. This CDR3 region has 14 residues. The CDR3 spells CASSYKGDSYEQYF. DNA for the CDR3: TGTGCCAGCAGTTACAAGGGAGACTCCTACGAGCAGTACTTC.

The chain links TRBV5-1 to TRBJ2-5; D not certain. The tail of the sequence fits TRBJ2-7 better, so the J call may be wrong. Germline CDR1 SGHRS, CDR2 YFSETQ. The CDR3 length is 15 residues. This CDR3 reads CASSPTLLNSYEQYF. In DNA form, the CDR3 reads TGCGCCAGCAGCCCCACCCTGCTGAACTCCTACGAGCAGTACTTC.

J is TRBJ2-7 and V is TRBV7-9; 7 positions match TRBD1. The ends lost 0 bases at V and 3 bases at J; junction bases unmatched: 8. This CDR3 region has 16 residues. Germline loops: CDR1 SEHNR, CDR2 FQNEAQ (reference sequence). In nucleotides, the CDR3 is TGTGCCAGCAGCTTAGCATCAGGGACAGACGGCTACGAGCAGTACTTC. Translated: CASSLASGTDGYEQYF.

The rearrangement joins TRBV29-1 to TRBJ2-1, with 8 bases fitting TRBD1. V was clipped by 2 bases and J by 0 bases; unmatched bases: 6. The germline gives CDR1 SQVTM, CDR2 ANQGSEA. The CDR3 has 16 amino acids. The CDR3 DNA reads as TGCAGCGTTGAACCCCAAGACAGGGGCTCCTACAATGAGCAGTTCTTC. Translation gives CSVEPQDRGSYNEQFF.

The chain couples TRBV18 to TRBJ2-3; 14 nucleotides match TRBD2. Germline-derived CDR1 and CDR2 are KGHSH and LQKENI. The CDR3 covers 17 residues. The J segment lost 3 bases and the V segment lost 3 bases, leaving 5 bases of the junction unmatched. CDR3 bases: TGTGCCAGCTCACCCGGGACTAGCGGGAGTTTGACAGATACGCAGTATTTT. This translates into CASSPGTSGSLTDTQYF.